This TCR beta chain stems from a study of blood T cell repertoires in COVID-19. Study-wide context: Acute-phase and convalescent COVID-19 samples originated in the United States, Italy and Spain.

Sequenced by immunoSEQ multiplex PCR; TCRdb stores in-frame clones only, minus some. The sample has under 350,000 clones, about 92% seen once. The sequence was collected from a man aged 60 to 69 who had recovered from COVID-19. Sequencing used PBMCs or T cells enriched from blood (not recorded which).

The CDR3 nucleotides are TGTGCCAGCAGTGGGAGACAGGGGGCAAACTACGAGCAGTACTTC. It is translated as CASSGRQGANYEQYF. The chain employs TRBV2 and TRBJ2-7, with 10 bases that match TRBD1. With 4 bases clipped from V and 3 bases from J, the junction kept 6 bases outside the gene matches. Germline lookup yields CDR1 SNHLY and CDR2 FYNNEI. The CDR3 is 15 amino acids.